This TCR beta chain was sequenced in a study of blood T cell repertoires in COVID-19. Across the study: Sources were T cells, B-cell-depleted T cells, or PBMCs; the material itself was cDNA or gDNA.

CDR1 SGHTA and CDR2 FQGNSA come from the germline V gene. V lost 6 bases to trimming and J lost 1 base; unmatched junction nucleotides: 11. CDR3 length: 17 amino acids. Authors' processing steps: By means of reference gene primer amplification, nucleated cell counts were estimated. TCRdb's table, derived via immunoSEQ multiplex PCR, lists solely in-frame clones and lacks some. V and J calls and clone size are as listed in that table; D and trimming were resolved from the DNA. This table has some 220,000 clones, roughly 80% appearing once. Ages ranged from 18 to 89 years, with residence in about 24 US areas. Assignment of participants to cohorts was predicated upon participant-reported clinical history.

The chain links TRBV7-2 to TRBJ2-3, with TRBD2 identical over 9 bases. The sequence came from a woman in her 40s with acute COVID-19. Material: PBMCs or T cells enriched from blood (not recorded which). Here the CDR3 reads CASSPRLAGGRTDTQYF. The DNA of the CDR3 is TGTGCCAGCAGTCCCAGGCTGGCGGGGGGGCGCACAGATACGCAGTATTTT.